The 20 T cell receptor beta chains in this list originate from one sample, sequenced in a study of blood T cell repertoires in COVID-19. The data were produced by immunoSEQ multiplex PCR, yet TCRdb's version contains in-frame clones alone and is incomplete. Of around 260,000 clones listed, more than 70% are singletons. Sequenced: peripheral blood. Receptors were obtained from a woman aged 50 to 60 with acute or convalescent COVID-19.

V usage is TRBV2 and J usage is TRBJ2-7, with D possibly being TRBD1 (5 bases). The CDR3 totals 13 residues. The germline gives CDR1 SNHLY, CDR2 FYNNEI. Trimming removed 3 bases from V and 2 bases from J, with 8 bases in between. The CDR3: CASSEQGTYEQYF. DNA of the CDR3: TGTGCCAGCAGTGAGCAGGGTACCTACGAGCAGTACTTC.

This clone showed up just once. The chain carries TRBV10-3 and TRBJ2-2; 7 bases align to TRBD1. CDR1 and CDR2 (germline): ENHRY, SYGVKD. V lost 1 base, J lost 4 bases, and 6 bases stayed unmatched. This CDR3 has 16 residues. This CDR3 is CAISELPGTATGELFF. The CDR3 nucleotides read TGTGCCATCAGTGAGTTACCCGGGACAGCCACCGGGGAGCTGTTTTTT.

J is TRBJ2-2 and V is TRBV28; possible D gene TRBD1, 6 bases. The CDR3 is made up of 15 amino acids. Germline values: CDR1 MDHEN, CDR2 SYDVKM. V was pared by 5 bases and J by 2 bases, with 12 bases between. The CDR3 DNA reads as TGTGCCAGCAGTCCGTCGGACAGAAACACCGGGGAGCTGTTTTTT. Translated: CASSPSDRNTGELFF.

The count of this clone is one. The chain couples TRBV6-1 to TRBJ1-2; maybe TRBD1 (5 bases). V lost 2 bases, J lost 4 bases, and 11 bases lay in between. CDR1 is MNHNS and CDR2 is SASEGT in the germline V gene. The CDR3 covers 14 residues. The CDR3 protein is CASSENAGLYGYTF. CDR3 in DNA: TGTGCCAGCAGTGAAAATGCAGGGCTCTATGGCTACACCTTC.

V gene TRBV7-6 combines with J gene TRBJ2-2; TRBD1 agrees at 11 bases. The CDR3 runs 20 residues. Germline CDR1 is SGHVS and CDR2 is FNYEAQ. V lost 5 bases and J lost 3; bases outside the gene matches: 17. CDR3 sequence reads: CASSPTSRDRGWFDTGELFF. DNA of the CDR3: TGTGCCAGCAGCCCAACCTCCCGGGACAGGGGGTGGTTTGACACCGGGGAGCTGTTTTTT.

The table lists this clone with a count of one. This chain connects TRBV11-2 to TRBJ1-5; the match to TRBD1 covers 10 bases. The CDR3 has 15 residues. J gave up 5 bases and V 5 bases, and 6 bases lay outside the gene matches. Germline CDR1 reads SGHAT; CDR2 reads FQNNGV. CDR3 sequence reads: CASSQGQGFHQPQHF. CDR3 sequence (DNA): TGTGCCAGCAGCCAGGGACAGGGGTTTCATCAGCCCCAGCATTTT.

The chain uses TRBV27 and TRBJ1-5, with TRBD1 matching over 7 bases. The ends lost 7 bases at V and 6 bases at J; junction bases unmatched: 9. This CDR3 region has 14 residues. Germline CDR1 and CDR2: MNHEY and SMNVEV (reference sequence). The DNA for the CDR3 is TGTGCCAGCAAGACAGGGAGGCTCAGTCAGCCCCAGCATTTT. Protein sequence: CASKTGRLSQPQHF.

V gene TRBV5-1 combines with J gene TRBJ1-2; 7 bases map to TRBD1. From germline, CDR1 is SGHRS and CDR2 YFSETQ. The V gene end was trimmed by 4 bases and the J gene end by 6 bases; junction bases not matched to a gene: 6. CDR3 length: 13 amino acids. CDR3 DNA sequence: TGCGCCAGCAGCCCGCAGGGGGAGGATGGCTACACCTTC. As protein: CASSPQGEDGYTF. Supplemented by reference TRBV5-1 and TRBJ1-2, the full variable domain reads KAGVTQTPRYLIKTRGQQVTLSCSPISGHRSVSWYQQTPGQGLQFLFEYFSETQRNKGNFPGRFSGRQFSNSRSEMNVSTLELGDSALYLCASSPQGEDGYTFGSGTRLTVV.

The rearrangement links TRBV5-4 to TRBJ2-1; TRBD1 matches at 7 bases. This CDR3 region has 12 residues. The V and J ends lost 5 bases and 6 bases, in that order; junction bases with no gene match: 2. Germline values: CDR1 SGHNT, CDR2 YYREEE (reference sequence). CDR3 nucleotide sequence: TGTGCCAGCAGTGACAGGGTCAATGAGCAGTTCTTC. This translates into CASSDRVNEQFF.

The chain uses TRBV7-3 and TRBJ2-2; 7 bases are shared with TRBD1. Looked up from germline, CDR1 is SGHTA and CDR2 is FQGTGA. Germline trimming cut 6 bases from V and 7 bases from J; bases unmatched to any gene: 8. The CDR3 covers 14 residues. CDR3 nucleotides: TGTGCCAGCAGGCAGACAGGGTTAAACGGGGAGCTGTTTTTT. It translates to CASRQTGLNGELFF. Full variable domain (rest looked up from reference TRBV7-3 and TRBJ2-2): GAGVSQTPSNKVTEKGKYVELRCDPISGHTALYWYRQSLGQGPEFLIYFQGTGAADDSGLPNDRFFAVRPEGSVSTLKIQRTERGDSAVYLCASRQTGLNGELFFGEGSRLTVL.

The chain employs TRBV18 and TRBJ1-2; no clear D. The V gene lost 2 bases and the J gene lost 8 bases, with 12 bases spanning the gap. Germline CDR1 is KGHSH and CDR2 is LQKENI. The length of the CDR3 is 13 residues. This chain's CDR3 is CASSPAGPGGYTF. The CDR3 DNA is TGTGCCAGCTCACCAGCAGGACCGGGGGGCTACACCTTC.

The V call is TRBV9, the J call TRBJ2-7, with 12 positions matching TRBD1. The CDR3 has 14 residues. The germline V gene has CDR1 SGDLS and CDR2 YYNGEE. Trimming at V came to 4 bases and at J to 6 bases, leaving 5 bases not matched to a gene. The CDR3 DNA sequence: TGTGCCAGCAGCTCCGGGACAGGGGGCCGCGAGCAGTACTTC. This translates into CASSSGTGGREQYF.

This chain links TRBV28 with TRBJ2-7; 7 bases agree with TRBD2. V lost 7 bases and J lost 1; bases outside the gene matches: 10. In germline, CDR1 is MDHEN, CDR2 SYDVKM. The CDR3 runs to 15 residues. The chain's CDR3 is CASKTPGLISYEQYF. The CDR3 nucleotides read TGTGCCAGCAAAACACCGGGACTAATTTCCTACGAGCAGTACTTC.

This rearrangement joins TRBV10-3 to TRBJ2-1; TRBD2 is a possible D gene (6 bases). Germline V gene data show CDR1 as ENHRY and CDR2 as SYGVKD. The CDR3 consists of 15 residues. The V end lost 4 bases, the J end lost 5 bases, and 15 bases lay between the germline ends. The CDR3 loop is CAISVSSGYDNEQFF. The CDR3 DNA follows: TGTGCCATCAGTGTTTCGAGCGGGTACGACAATGAGCAGTTCTTC.

The V call is TRBV28, the J call TRBJ2-3, with D possibly being TRBD1 (5 bases). CDR3 length equals 19 residues. Germline assignment: CDR1 MDHEN and CDR2 SYDVKM. Between the trimmed V and J ends, which lost 3 bases and 0 bases, there was a span of 22 bases. The CDR3 DNA follows: TGTGCCAGCAGTTTCCTCGGGTTGGGGCCCCGAGAGAGCACAGATACGCAGTATTTT. This translates into CASSFLGLGPRESTDTQYF.

The chain couples TRBV2 to TRBJ1-1, with D uncertain. Germline V CDR1 and CDR2: SNHLY, FYNNEI. The V end lost 3 bases, the J end lost 5 bases, and 10 bases lay between the germline ends. The length of the CDR3 is 13 residues. CDR3 nucleotides: TGTGCCAGCAGTGATCCGGGGTGGACTGAAGCTTTCTTT. It translates to CASSDPGWTEAFF.

The CDR3 loop reads CASSLTSDYNEQFF. CDR3 nucleotides: TGTGCCAGCAGCCTAACTAGCGATTACAATGAGCAGTTCTTC. The chain recombines TRBV6-2 or TRBV6-3 with TRBJ2-1, with TRBD2 matching over 7 bases. This CDR3 is 14 amino acids long. V lost 6 bases, J lost 4 bases, and 6 bases stayed unmatched. CDR1 MNHEY and CDR2 SVGEGT come from the germline V gene.

V gene TRBV12-5 combines with J gene TRBJ2-1; 7 nucleotides align to TRBD1. This CDR3 is built from 14 residues. V shed 4 bases, J shed 15 bases, and the junction held 15 bases outside the gene matches. CDR1 LGHNT and CDR2 FRNRAP come from the germline V gene. Here the CDR3 reads CASGSWGQQGVRFF. CDR3 sequence (DNA): TGTGCTAGTGGTTCTTGGGGACAGCAAGGGGTTCGGTTCTTC.

The chain has TRBV6-5 and TRBJ1-6; TRBD1 might be the D (5 bases). The germline CDR1 and CDR2 sequences are MNHEY and SVGAGI. V gave up 11 bases and J gave up 9 bases, with 17 bases separating them. The CDR3 loop spans 13 amino acids. The CDR3 region has the DNA TGTGCCGGGGGGTGGGGAGGAGGTTCACCCCTCCACTTT. Translated, it gives CAGGWGGGSPLHF.

This clone was recorded only once. The chain employs TRBV5-1 and TRBJ2-1; 11 bases match TRBD2. The CDR3 runs 17 residues. The V segment lost 3 bases and the J segment 12 bases; nucleotides outside the gene matches: 17. Germline V gene sequence: CDR1 SGHRS, CDR2 YFSETQ. CDR3 coding DNA: TGCGCCAGCAGCTCGGGACAGGTGATCACTAGCGGGAGCGGGCAGTTCTTC. Translated: CASSSGQVITSGSGQFF.